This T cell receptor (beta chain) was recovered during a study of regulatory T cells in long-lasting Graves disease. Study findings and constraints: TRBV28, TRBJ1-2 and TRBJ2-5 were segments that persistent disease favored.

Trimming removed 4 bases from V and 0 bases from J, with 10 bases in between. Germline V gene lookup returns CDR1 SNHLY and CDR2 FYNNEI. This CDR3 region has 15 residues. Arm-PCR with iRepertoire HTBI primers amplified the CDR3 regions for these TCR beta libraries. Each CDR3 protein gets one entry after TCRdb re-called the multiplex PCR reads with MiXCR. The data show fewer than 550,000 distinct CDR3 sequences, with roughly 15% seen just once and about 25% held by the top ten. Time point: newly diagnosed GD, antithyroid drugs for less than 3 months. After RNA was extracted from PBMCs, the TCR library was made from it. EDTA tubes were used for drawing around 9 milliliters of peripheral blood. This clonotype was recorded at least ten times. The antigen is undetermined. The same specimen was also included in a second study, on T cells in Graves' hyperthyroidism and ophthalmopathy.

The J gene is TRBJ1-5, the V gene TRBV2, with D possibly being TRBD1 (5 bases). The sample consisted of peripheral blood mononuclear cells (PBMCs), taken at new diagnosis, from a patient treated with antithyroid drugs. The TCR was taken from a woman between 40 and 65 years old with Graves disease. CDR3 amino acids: CASSGDGDSNQPQHF. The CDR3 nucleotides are TGTGCCAGCAGTGGGGACGGGGATAGCAATCAGCCCCAGCATTTT.